Listed here are 20 T cell receptor beta chains from one sample, sequenced in a study of T cells in tumors after PD-1 blockade (dated by TCRdb to about 2019). Library generation was performed with the immunoSEQ multiplex PCR assay. This immuneACCESS table, as held by TCRdb, lists in-frame sequences with V and J called but not all clones. Of the missing ones, under half trace to an unresolved V gene in checked studies; the others have no known cause. The sample yields about 47,000 clones; 75% to 80% were counted once. The top ten hold roughly a sixth of the sample. The time point label of this sample denotes: before anti-PD-1 therapy. Sequenced material: PBMCs, taken before anti-PD-1 treatment. Every receptor here comes from a human donor with basal cell carcinoma.

The V and J genes are TRBV6-5 and TRBJ2-7, with TRBD1 matching over 11 bases. The CDR3 runs 14 residues. CDR1 MNHEY and CDR2 SVGAGI come from the germline V gene. Unmatched junction bases numbered 3, after V lost 6 bases and J lost 2 bases. The CDR3 protein is CASSGTGGTYEQYF. The CDR3 DNA follows: TGTGCCAGCAGCGGGACAGGGGGGACCTACGAGCAGTACTTC.

This chain joins TRBV24-1 and TRBJ2-5; the D gene is possibly TRBD2 (5 bases). Trimming removed 2 bases at V and 0 bases at J, with 18 bases between. This CDR3 comprises 18 residues. The germline V gene has CDR1 KGHDR and CDR2 SFDVKD. CDR3 loop: CATSDSLSASRYQETQYF. CDR3 in DNA: TGTGCCACCAGTGATTCGCTGTCGGCTAGCAGGTACCAAGAGACCCAGTACTTC.

This sequence joins TRBV19 and TRBJ2-7, with D tentatively TRBD2 (7 bases). V shed 5 bases and J shed 3 bases, with 23 bases lying between them. Germline CDR1 reads LNHDA; CDR2 reads SQIVND (reference sequence). The CDR3 sequence is 17 residues long. CDR3: CASSPEGEGVGFYEQYF. The CDR3 coding sequence is TGTGCCAGTAGTCCAGAGGGGGAGGGTGTCGGTTTCTACGAGCAGTACTTC.

V usage is TRBV7-9 and J usage is TRBJ2-3, with 12 bases aligning to TRBD1. CDR1 and CDR2 from the germline V gene are SEHNR and FQNEAQ (reference sequence). The CDR3 extends over 17 amino acids. The J segment lost 1 base and the V segment lost 1 base, leaving 3 bases of the junction unmatched. The CDR3 sequence is CASSLGGQGARTDTQYF. DNA of the CDR3: TGTGCCAGCAGCTTAGGGGGACAGGGGGCGCGCACAGATACGCAGTATTTT.

V is TRBV30 and J is TRBJ1-2, with D unresolved. Germline CDR1 GTSNPN, CDR2 SVGIG (reference sequence). Trimming took off 0 bases at V and 3 bases at J, with 8 bases between the two ends. This CDR3 is 13 amino acids long. For the CDR3, the DNA is TGTGCCTGGAGTGTTGGGAATGACTATGGCTACACCTTC. Translation: CAWSVGNDYGYTF.

The chain uses TRBV28 and TRBJ2-1; D remains unclear. The germline CDR1 and CDR2 sequences are MDHEN and SYDVKM. This CDR3 has 16 amino acids. Trimming cost V 3 bases and J 1 base, with 13 bases left between them. The CDR3 protein is CASSFFPHNSYNEQFF. DNA of the CDR3: TGTGCCAGCAGTTTTTTCCCTCATAATTCCTACAATGAGCAGTTCTTC.

Only one count was recorded for this clone. The chain recombines TRBV2 with TRBJ2-7, with 7 bases lining up with TRBD2. This CDR3 region has 14 residues. CDR1 is SNHLY, CDR2 FYNNEI, per germline. Trimming removed 4 bases from V and 0 bases from J; junction bases left unmatched: 3. The CDR3 loop reads CASSGKRDSYEQYF. As DNA, the CDR3 is TGTGCCAGCAGTGGTAAGCGGGACTCCTACGAGCAGTACTTC. The full variable domain, completed using reference TRBV2 and TRBJ2-7, is EPEVTQTPSHQVTQMGQEVILRCVPISNHLYFYWYRQILGQKVEFLVSFYNNEISEKSEIFDDQFSVERPDGSNFTLKIRSTKLEDSAMYFCASSGKRDSYEQYFGPGTRLTVT.

The rearrangement uses TRBV30 and TRBJ1-2, with a possible D match to TRBD1 (6 bases). V lost 2 bases and J 6 bases, leaving 10 bases between the germline ends. The CDR3 contains 12 residues. Germline V gives CDR1 GTSNPN, CDR2 SVGIG (reference sequence). The CDR3 DNA reads as TGTGCCTGGAGTTACAGGGAACATGGCTACACCTTC. This translates into CAWSYREHGYTF.

This clone appeared a single time. The chain is built from TRBV19 and TRBJ1-3; weak D call: TRBD1 (6 bases). V gave up 5 bases and J gave up 1 base, with 12 bases separating them. The length of the CDR3 is 15 residues. CDR1 LNHDA and CDR2 SQIVND come from the germline V gene (reference sequence). CDR3 sequence: CASSLPGTSGNTIYF. For the CDR3, the DNA is TGTGCCAGTAGTCTTCCCGGGACATCTGGAAACACCATATATTTT. The full variable domain, with the rest looked up from reference TRBV19 and TRBJ1-3, is DGGITQSPKYLFRKEGQNVTLSCEQNLNHDAMYWYRQDPGQGLRLIYYSQIVNDFQKGDIAEGYSVSREKKESFPLTVTSAQKNPTAFYLCASSLPGTSGNTIYFGEGSWLTVV.

The gene calls are TRBV7-9 and TRBJ2-7; possibly TRBD2 for D (6 bases). Germline values: CDR1 SEHNR, CDR2 FQNEAQ (reference sequence). V was clipped by 1 base and J by 9 bases, with 10 bases between them. The CDR3 is 12 residues long. The CDR3 reads CASSLGGEGQYF. The CDR3 DNA reads TGTGCCAGCAGCTTAGGGGGGGAAGGGCAGTACTTC.

A remark on this clone: At one end the junction does not follow the germline gene, possibly because of a read error. The rearrangement uses TRBV7-9 and TRBJ1-1; D uncertain. The CDR3 covers 13 residues. Looked up from germline, CDR1 is SEHNR and CDR2 is FQNEAQ (reference sequence). The CDR3 reads CASSLGGNSEAFF. CDR3 nucleotide sequence: TGTGCCAGCAGCTTAGGGGGAAACAGTGAAGCTTTCTTT.

In this sample, this clone turned up a few times. The chain joins TRBV5-6 to TRBJ1-2; TRBD1 aligns across 9 bases. After removal of 1 base from V and 6 bases from J, the junction contained 1 base not matched to a gene. Germline V gene data show CDR1 as SGHDT and CDR2 as YYEEEE. This CDR3 is built from 13 residues. DNA of the CDR3: TGTGCCAGCAGCTTGAGACAGGGGGATGGCTACACCTTC. Its protein product is CASSLRQGDGYTF. Based on the CDR3 plus reference TRBV5-6 and TRBJ1-2, the full variable domain is DAGVTQSPTHLIKTRGQQVTLRCSPKSGHDTVSWYQQALGQGPQFIFQYYEEEERQRGNFPDRFSGHQFPNYSSELNVNALLLGDSALYLCASSLRQGDGYTFGSGTRLTVV.

The chain employs TRBV28 and TRBJ1-5; unclear D gene. V was trimmed by 6 bases and J by 7 bases, leaving 10 bases between them. From germline, CDR1 is MDHEN and CDR2 SYDVKM. The CDR3 consists of 12 residues. The CDR3 loop reads CASRDARQPQHF. Here the CDR3 DNA reads TGTGCCAGCAGGGACGCGAGGCAGCCCCAGCATTTT.

Here the CDR3 reads CASSLSAGNEQYF. The CDR3 DNA follows: TGTGCCAGCAGTTTATCAGCAGGGAACGAGCAGTACTTC. This chain joins TRBV27 and TRBJ2-7; TRBD1 might be the D (5 bases). The V gene's germline CDR1 is MNHEY and CDR2 SMNVEV (reference sequence). Trimming left V 0 bases short and J 5 bases short, with 8 bases between. CDR3 length equals 13 residues.

This chain uses TRBV28 with TRBJ1-6; the D gene is possibly TRBD1 (6 bases). The ends were cut back, 7 bases at V and 2 bases at J, with 15 bases in the middle. The CDR3 length is 16 residues. The V gene's germline CDR1 is MDHEN and CDR2 SYDVKM. CDR3 sequence: CASIEQGRTYNSPLHF. Written as DNA, the CDR3 is TGTGCCAGCATCGAACAGGGAAGGACCTATAATTCACCCCTCCACTTT.

The CDR3, as DNA: TGTGCCAGCAGCCGCCCCCTTGGCGCTGAAGCTTTCTTT. Residues: CASSRPLGAEAFF. This chain uses TRBV7-9 with TRBJ1-1; D remains ambiguous. The germline V gene encodes CDR1 SEHNR and CDR2 FQNEAQ (reference sequence). The CDR3 consists of 13 residues. V was pared by 5 bases and J by 6 bases, with 13 bases between. Full variable domain (outside the CDR3, taken from reference TRBV7-9 and TRBJ1-1): DTGVSQNPRHKITKRGQNVTFRCDPISEHNRLYWYRQTLGQGPEFLTYFQNEAQLEKSRLLSDRFSAERPKGSFSTLEIQRTEQGDSAMYLCASSRPLGAEAFFGQGTRLTVV.

In this sample, this clone turned up a few times. V usage is TRBV28 and J usage is TRBJ1-5; D is unresolved. The V end lost 1 base, the J end lost 7 bases, and 14 bases lay between the germline ends. The length of the CDR3 is 15 residues. Germline V gene lookup returns CDR1 MDHEN and CDR2 SYDVKM. CDR3 region: CASSLSGWASQPQHF. The DNA of the CDR3 is TGTGCCAGCAGTTTATCGGGGTGGGCTAGCCAGCCCCAGCATTTT.

This sequence joins TRBV3-1 (or the pseudogene TRBV3-2) and TRBJ2-3; 10 bases are a match to TRBD1. CDR3 size: 17 residues. Germline CDR1 and CDR2: LGHDT and YNNKEL (reference sequence). J was trimmed by 0 bases and V by 1 base; bases with no gene match: 4. CDR3 loop: CASSQGTGGRSTDTQYF. The CDR3 DNA follows: TGTGCCAGCAGCCAAGGGACAGGGGGGCGGAGCACAGATACGCAGTATTTT.

The chain carries TRBV7-6 and TRBJ2-5, with D unresolved. CDR3 length: 16 residues. V lost 2 bases and J lost 0, with 13 bases in between. Germline lookup yields CDR1 SGHVS and CDR2 FNYEAQ. This chain's CDR3 is CASSLSRDQHQETQYF. The CDR3 DNA sequence: TGTGCCAGCAGCTTATCCCGCGACCAGCACCAAGAGACCCAGTACTTC.

The chain uses TRBV5-1 and TRBJ2-3, with D perhaps TRBD1 (6 bases). The V end was cut by 1 base, the J end by 0 bases, with 12 bases between. CDR3 length: 16 amino acids. Looked up from germline, CDR1 is SGHRS and CDR2 is YFSETQ. CDR3: CASSLQGTPSTDTQYF. CDR3 DNA sequence: TGCGCCAGCAGCTTGCAGGGGACCCCTAGCACAGATACGCAGTATTTT.